A selection of T cell receptor beta chains follows, all from one sample in a study of CXCR3-negative and CXCR3-positive naive CD8 T cells. Each CDR3 protein gets one entry in TCRdb, which reprocessed the 5' RACE reads and gives no DNA. Its listing shows more than 75,000 distinct CDR3 sequences. The specimen sequenced was naive CXCR3+ CD8+ T cells from blood. These receptor sequences come from a human donor in good health. Some clones in this sample may be carry-over from other donors' samples. The CDR3 runs from the conserved cysteine through the conserved F or W. Clone size is given for some rows only: seen once, a few or many times, or a class if the clone is expanded.

CDR3aa: CASSDEASSQPQHF
j_gene: TRBJ1-5
v_gene: TRBV25-1
abundance: NA

CDR3aa: CSATGASGFTDTQYF
j_gene: TRBJ2-3
v_gene: TRBV20-1
abundance: NA

CDR3aa: CSATSGAHRRDEQFF
j_gene: TRBJ2-1
v_gene: TRBV20-1
abundance: NA

CDR3aa: CASSEGGSLDEQFF
j_gene: TRBJ2-1
v_gene: TRBV10-2
abundance: NA

CDR3aa: CASSQGFLDEQFF
j_gene: TRBJ2-1
v_gene: TRBV3-1
abundance: NA

CDR3aa: CASMVGQGTDTQYF
j_gene: TRBJ2-3
v_gene: TRBV5-1
abundance: NA

CDR3aa: CASSYRGPSNGYTF
j_gene: TRBJ1-2
v_gene: TRBV28
abundance: NA

CDR3aa: CASSQTWTGPYEQYF
j_gene: TRBJ2-7
v_gene: TRBV5-6
abundance: NA

CDR3aa: CASSAFGDRDGYTF
j_gene: TRBJ1-2
v_gene: TRBV7-6
abundance: NA

CDR3aa: CASSLEGGSSYEQYF
j_gene: TRBJ2-7
v_gene: TRBV5-1
abundance: NA

CDR3aa: CASSIRENNEQFF
j_gene: TRBJ2-1
v_gene: TRBV2
abundance: NA

CDR3aa: CASSLGDLPHEQYF
j_gene: TRBJ2-7
v_gene: TRBV7-9
abundance: NA

CDR3aa: CASSLSRSSYNEQFF
j_gene: TRBJ2-1
v_gene: TRBV7-9
abundance: NA

CDR3aa: CASSPLDRGLDEQYF
j_gene: TRBJ2-7
v_gene: TRBV5-1
abundance: NA

CDR3aa: CASSIDGISEIQYF
j_gene: TRBJ2-4
v_gene: TRBV19
abundance: NA

CDR3aa: CSARMRGPQETQYF
j_gene: TRBJ2-5
v_gene: TRBV20-1
abundance: NA

CDR3aa: CASSPIGGGSPLHF
j_gene: TRBJ1-6
v_gene: TRBV14
abundance: NA

CDR3aa: CASSIRDRGYEQYF
j_gene: TRBJ2-7
v_gene: TRBV10-1
abundance: NA

CDR3aa: CAWSERPGQFLSGANVLTF
j_gene: TRBJ2-6
v_gene: TRBV30
abundance: NA

CDR3aa: CARRQGNTGELFF
j_gene: TRBJ2-2
v_gene: TRBV21-1
abundance: NA

CDR3aa: CASSVQMAGPTGELFF
j_gene: TRBJ2-2
v_gene: TRBV9
abundance: NA

CDR3aa: CARTISGRNTGELFF
j_gene: TRBJ2-2
v_gene: TRBV2
abundance: NA

CDR3aa: CASNMSEGSYEQYF
j_gene: TRBJ2-7
v_gene: TRBV10-1
abundance: NA

CDR3aa: CASSQVGGARGNEQFF
j_gene: TRBJ2-1
v_gene: TRBV3-1
abundance: NA

CDR3aa: CASSLQGGDTEAFF
j_gene: TRBJ1-1
v_gene: TRBV28
abundance: NA

CDR3aa: CASSFEGWGDTQYF
j_gene: TRBJ2-3
v_gene: TRBV28
abundance: NA

CDR3aa: CASSLTIETQYF
j_gene: TRBJ2-5
v_gene: TRBV11-1
abundance: NA

CDR3aa: CSVEAGDRNAGELFF
j_gene: TRBJ2-2
v_gene: TRBV29-1
abundance: NA

CDR3aa: CASSPLAGAGEQYF
j_gene: TRBJ2-7
v_gene: TRBV4-3
abundance: NA

CDR3aa: CASRLRSSYNSPLHF
j_gene: TRBJ1-6
v_gene: TRBV10-1
abundance: medium-sized

CDR3aa: CAGSHPGGSTEAFF
j_gene: TRBJ1-1
v_gene: TRBV4-1
abundance: NA

CDR3aa: CAGSSLEGGTEAFF
j_gene: TRBJ1-1
v_gene: TRBV13
abundance: NA

CDR3aa: CSALSGGIANYGYTF
j_gene: TRBJ1-2
v_gene: TRBV20-1
abundance: NA

CDR3aa: CASSPRGTGLVYEQYF
j_gene: TRBJ2-7
v_gene: TRBV6-5
abundance: NA

CDR3aa: CASSAGQGLDYEQYF
j_gene: TRBJ2-7
v_gene: TRBV7-6
abundance: NA

CDR3aa: CASSLSGGEAYEQYF
j_gene: TRBJ2-7
v_gene: TRBV7-3
abundance: NA

CDR3aa: CASSPVLSGIGYTF
j_gene: TRBJ1-2
v_gene: TRBV7-9
abundance: NA

CDR3aa: CASRDYRGVKDGYTF
j_gene: TRBJ1-2
v_gene: TRBV21-1
abundance: NA

CDR3aa: CASSHSLTMGQAREQYF
j_gene: TRBJ2-7
v_gene: TRBV14
abundance: NA

CDR3aa: CATSDLGTGEFGNEQFF
j_gene: TRBJ2-1
v_gene: TRBV24-1
abundance: NA

CDR3aa: CASSPSGRAYEQYF
j_gene: TRBJ2-7
v_gene: TRBV13
abundance: NA

CDR3aa: CASSSLGRGGMNTEAFF
j_gene: TRBJ1-1
v_gene: TRBV12-3/TRBV12-4
abundance: NA

CDR3aa: CASSLRTGEGETQYF
j_gene: TRBJ2-5
v_gene: TRBV9
abundance: NA

CDR3aa: CASSYLGENTEAFF
j_gene: TRBJ1-1
v_gene: TRBV28
abundance: NA

CDR3aa: CASSLWLAEKIPETQYF
j_gene: TRBJ2-5
v_gene: TRBV28
abundance: NA

CDR3aa: CASSLGGTFTDTQYF
j_gene: TRBJ2-3
v_gene: TRBV7-9
abundance: NA

CDR3aa: CASSPSGTGGYEQYF
j_gene: TRBJ2-7
v_gene: TRBV28
abundance: NA

CDR3aa: CASSLRIGFDEQYF
j_gene: TRBJ2-7
v_gene: TRBV28
abundance: NA

CDR3aa: CASSSRRQEGGETQYF
j_gene: TRBJ2-5
v_gene: TRBV12-3/TRBV12-4
abundance: NA

CDR3aa: CASSLSGGTDNSPLHF
j_gene: TRBJ1-6
v_gene: TRBV13
abundance: NA

CDR3aa: CASSYGQGPQETQYF
j_gene: TRBJ2-5
v_gene: TRBV6-2/TRBV6-3
abundance: NA

CDR3aa: CASSQDPKGGFGNEQFF
j_gene: TRBJ2-1
v_gene: TRBV4-1
abundance: NA

CDR3aa: CASSWGSGLTYEQYF
j_gene: TRBJ2-7
v_gene: TRBV5-4
abundance: NA

CDR3aa: CSVSVAGTSGSNEQFF
j_gene: TRBJ2-1
v_gene: TRBV29-1
abundance: NA

CDR3aa: CASSLSLGGHEQYF
j_gene: TRBJ2-7
v_gene: TRBV27
abundance: NA

CDR3aa: CASSLASRQLDEQFF
j_gene: TRBJ2-1
v_gene: TRBV5-1
abundance: NA

CDR3aa: CASIRQGGLTEAFF
j_gene: TRBJ1-1
v_gene: TRBV27
abundance: NA

CDR3aa: CASTTTYEQYF
j_gene: TRBJ2-7
v_gene: TRBV28
abundance: NA

CDR3aa: CASSLVVVGDRGYEQYF
j_gene: TRBJ2-7
v_gene: TRBV7-8
abundance: NA